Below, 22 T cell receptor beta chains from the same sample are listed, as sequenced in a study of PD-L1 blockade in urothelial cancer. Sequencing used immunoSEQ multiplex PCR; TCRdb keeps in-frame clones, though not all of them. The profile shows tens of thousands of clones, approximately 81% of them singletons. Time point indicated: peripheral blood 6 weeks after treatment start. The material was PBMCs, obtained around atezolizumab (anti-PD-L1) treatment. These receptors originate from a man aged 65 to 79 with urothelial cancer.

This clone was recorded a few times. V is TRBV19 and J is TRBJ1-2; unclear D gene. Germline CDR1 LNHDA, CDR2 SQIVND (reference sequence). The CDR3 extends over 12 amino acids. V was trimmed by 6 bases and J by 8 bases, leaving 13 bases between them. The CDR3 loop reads CASRVALGGYTF. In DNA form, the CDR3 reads TGTGCCAGTAGGGTGGCATTGGGCGGCTACACCTTC.

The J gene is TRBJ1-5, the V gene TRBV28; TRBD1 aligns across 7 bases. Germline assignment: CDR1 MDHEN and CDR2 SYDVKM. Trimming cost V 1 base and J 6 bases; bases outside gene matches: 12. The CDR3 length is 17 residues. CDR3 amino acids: CASSLYRGLPFGQPQHF. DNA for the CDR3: TGTGCCAGCAGTTTATACAGGGGTCTCCCTTTCGGTCAGCCCCAGCATTTT.

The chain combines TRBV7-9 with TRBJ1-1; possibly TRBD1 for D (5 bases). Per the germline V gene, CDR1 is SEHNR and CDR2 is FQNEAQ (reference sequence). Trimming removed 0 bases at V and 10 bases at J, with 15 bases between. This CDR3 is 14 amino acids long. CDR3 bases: TGTGCCAGCAGCTTAGCGGGGGGGGTTCAAGTAGCTTTCTTT. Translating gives CASSLAGGVQVAFF.

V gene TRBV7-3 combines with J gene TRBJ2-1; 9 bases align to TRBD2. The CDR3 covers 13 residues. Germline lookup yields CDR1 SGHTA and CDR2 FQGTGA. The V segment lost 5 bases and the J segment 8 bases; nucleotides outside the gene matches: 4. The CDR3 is CASSLSGRHEQFF. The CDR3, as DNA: TGTGCCAGCAGCCTTAGCGGGAGACATGAGCAGTTCTTC.

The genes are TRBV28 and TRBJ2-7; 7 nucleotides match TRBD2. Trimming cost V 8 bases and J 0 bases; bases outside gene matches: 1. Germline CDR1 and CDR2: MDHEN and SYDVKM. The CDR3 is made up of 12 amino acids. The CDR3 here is CASRDYSYEQYF. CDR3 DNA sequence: TGTGCCAGCCGGGACTACTCCTACGAGCAGTACTTC.

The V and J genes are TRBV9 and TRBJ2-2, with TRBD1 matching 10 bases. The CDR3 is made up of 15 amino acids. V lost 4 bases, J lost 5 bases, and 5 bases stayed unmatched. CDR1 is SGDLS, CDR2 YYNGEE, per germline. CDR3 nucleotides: TGTGCCAGCAGCTCTGGGGGACAGGGGACCGGGGAGCTGTTTTTT. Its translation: CASSSGGQGTGELFF. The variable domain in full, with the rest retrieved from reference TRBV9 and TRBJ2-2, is DSGVTQTPKHLITATGQRVTLRCSPRSGDLSVYWYQQSLDQGLQFLIQYYNGEERAKGNILERFSAQQFPDLHSELNLSSLELGDSALYFCASSSGGQGTGELFFGEGSRLTVL.

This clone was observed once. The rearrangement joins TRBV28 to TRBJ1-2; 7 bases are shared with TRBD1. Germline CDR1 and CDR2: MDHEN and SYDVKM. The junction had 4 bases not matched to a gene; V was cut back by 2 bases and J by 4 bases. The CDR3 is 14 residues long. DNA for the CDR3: TGTGCCAGCAGTTTAGGGGGACAGAGCTATGGCTACACCTTC. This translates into CASSLGGQSYGYTF.

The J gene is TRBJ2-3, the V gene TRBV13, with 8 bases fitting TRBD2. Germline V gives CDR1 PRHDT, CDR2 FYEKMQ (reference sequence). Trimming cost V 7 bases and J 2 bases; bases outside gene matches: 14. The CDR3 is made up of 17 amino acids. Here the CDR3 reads CASTLRFGGANTDTQYF. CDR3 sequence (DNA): TGTGCCAGCACCCTCCGATTCGGGGGGGCCAACACAGATACGCAGTATTTT.

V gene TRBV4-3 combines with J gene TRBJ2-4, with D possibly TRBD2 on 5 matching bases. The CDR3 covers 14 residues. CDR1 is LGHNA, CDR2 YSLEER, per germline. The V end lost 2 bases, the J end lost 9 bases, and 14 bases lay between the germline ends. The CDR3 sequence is CASSQSGVRGIQYF. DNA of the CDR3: TGCGCCAGCAGCCAATCCGGGGTCCGGGGCATTCAGTACTTC.

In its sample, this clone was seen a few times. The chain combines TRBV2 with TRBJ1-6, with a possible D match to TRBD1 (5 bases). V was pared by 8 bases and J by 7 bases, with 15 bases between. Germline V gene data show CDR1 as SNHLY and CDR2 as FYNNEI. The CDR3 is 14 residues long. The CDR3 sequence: CASRPGRANSPLHF. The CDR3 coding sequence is TGTGCCAGCCGGCCCGGCAGGGCGAATTCACCCCTCCACTTT.

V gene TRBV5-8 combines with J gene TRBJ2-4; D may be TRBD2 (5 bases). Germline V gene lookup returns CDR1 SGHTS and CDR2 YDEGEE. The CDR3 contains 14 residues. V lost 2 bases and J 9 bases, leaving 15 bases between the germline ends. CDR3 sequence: CASSFGTADGIQYF. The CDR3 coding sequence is TGTGCCAGCAGCTTTGGAACAGCGGATGGCATTCAGTACTTC. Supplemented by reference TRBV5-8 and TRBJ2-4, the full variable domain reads EAGVTQSPTHLIKTRGQQATLRCSPISGHTSVYWYQQALGLGLQFLLWYDEGEERNRGNFPPRFSGRQFPNYSSELNVNALELEDSALYLCASSFGTADGIQYFGAGTRLSVL.

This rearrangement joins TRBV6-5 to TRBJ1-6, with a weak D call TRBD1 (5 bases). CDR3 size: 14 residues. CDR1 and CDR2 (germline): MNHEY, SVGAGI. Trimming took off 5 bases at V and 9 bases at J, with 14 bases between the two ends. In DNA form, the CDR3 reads TGTGCCAGCAGTACCGGACAACAAGCTTCACCCCTCCACTTT. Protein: CASSTGQQASPLHF.

DNA of the CDR3: TGTGCCAGCAGCTCCCGACTACCTACTAGCACAGATACGCAGTATTTT. It translates to CASSSRLPTSTDTQYF. This chain uses TRBV21-1 with TRBJ2-3; the table assigns TRBD2, which was not confirmed against the DNA. TRBV21-1 is shown as a pseudogene. The CDR3 is made up of 16 amino acids.

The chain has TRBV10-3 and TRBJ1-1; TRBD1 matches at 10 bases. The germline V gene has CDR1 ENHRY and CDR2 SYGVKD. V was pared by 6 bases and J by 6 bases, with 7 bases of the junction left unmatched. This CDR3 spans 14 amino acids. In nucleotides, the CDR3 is TGTGCCATCAGGCCGGGACAGGGGACCCCTGAAGCTTTCTTT. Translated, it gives CAIRPGQGTPEAFF.

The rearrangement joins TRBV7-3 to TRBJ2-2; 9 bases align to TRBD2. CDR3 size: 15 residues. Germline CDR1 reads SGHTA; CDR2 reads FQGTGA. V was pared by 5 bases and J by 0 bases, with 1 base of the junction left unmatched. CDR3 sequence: CASSRTSANTGELFF. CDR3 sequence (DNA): TGTGCCAGCAGCAGGACTAGCGCGAACACCGGGGAGCTGTTTTTT.

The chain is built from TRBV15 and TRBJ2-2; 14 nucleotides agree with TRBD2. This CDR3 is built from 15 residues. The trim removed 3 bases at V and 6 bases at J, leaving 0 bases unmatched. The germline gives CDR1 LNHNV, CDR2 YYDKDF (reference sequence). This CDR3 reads CATSRTSGGAGELFF. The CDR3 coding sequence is TGTGCCACCAGCAGGACTAGCGGGGGGGCCGGGGAGCTGTTTTTT.

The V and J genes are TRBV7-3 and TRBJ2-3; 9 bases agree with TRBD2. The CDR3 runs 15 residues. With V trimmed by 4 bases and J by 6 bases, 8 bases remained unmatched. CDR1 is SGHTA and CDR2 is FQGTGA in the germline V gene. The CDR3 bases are TGTGCCAGCAGCTCCTTAGCGGGAGTGGCTGATACGCAGTATTTT. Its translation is CASSSLAGVADTQYF. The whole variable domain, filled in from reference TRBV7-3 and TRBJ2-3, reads GAGVSQTPSNKVTEKGKYVELRCDPISGHTALYWYRQSLGQGPEFLIYFQGTGAADDSGLPNDRFFAVRPEGSVSTLKIQRTERGDSAVYLCASSSLAGVADTQYFGPGTRLTVL.

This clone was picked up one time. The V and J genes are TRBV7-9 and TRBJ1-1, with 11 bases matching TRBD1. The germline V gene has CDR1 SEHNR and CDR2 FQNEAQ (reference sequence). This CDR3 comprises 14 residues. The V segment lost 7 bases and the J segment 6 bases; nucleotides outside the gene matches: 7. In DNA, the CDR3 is TGTGCCAGCACCCAGGGACAGGGGGAGGCTGAAGCTTTCTTT. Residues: CASTQGQGEAEAFF.

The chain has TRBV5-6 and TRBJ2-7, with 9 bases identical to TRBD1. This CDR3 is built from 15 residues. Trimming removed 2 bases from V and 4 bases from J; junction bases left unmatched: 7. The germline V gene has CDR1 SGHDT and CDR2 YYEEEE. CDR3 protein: CASSLRDRVIYEQYF. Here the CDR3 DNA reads TGTGCCAGCAGCTTACGGGACAGGGTAATTTACGAGCAGTACTTC.

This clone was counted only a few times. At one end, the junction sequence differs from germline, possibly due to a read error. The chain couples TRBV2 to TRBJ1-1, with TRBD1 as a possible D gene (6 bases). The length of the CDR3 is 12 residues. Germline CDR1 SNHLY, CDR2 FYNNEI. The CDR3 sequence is CASSEAWDNRIF. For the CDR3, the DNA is TGTGCCAGCAGTGAAGCTTGGGACAACAGAATTTTT.

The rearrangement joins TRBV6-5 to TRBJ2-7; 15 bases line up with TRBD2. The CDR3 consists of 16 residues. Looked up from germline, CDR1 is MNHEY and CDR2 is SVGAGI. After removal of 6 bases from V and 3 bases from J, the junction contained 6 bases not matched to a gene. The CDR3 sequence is CASRYGTSGRNYEQYF. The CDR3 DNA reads TGTGCCAGCAGGTACGGGACTAGCGGGAGGAACTACGAGCAGTACTTC.

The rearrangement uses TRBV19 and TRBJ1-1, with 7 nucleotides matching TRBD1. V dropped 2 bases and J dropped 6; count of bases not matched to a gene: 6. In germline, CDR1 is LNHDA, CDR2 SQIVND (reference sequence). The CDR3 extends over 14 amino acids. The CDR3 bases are TGTGCCAGTAGTATAAGGGGGCGCGGTTCTGAAGCTTTCTTT. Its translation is CASSIRGRGSEAFF.